This is a list of T cell receptor beta chains from one sample in a study of blood T cell repertoires in COVID-19. Produced via immunoSEQ multiplex PCR; TCRdb's table is partial and in-frame only. Altogether 250,000 to 300,000 clones are present, under 90% being singletons, with the ten largest covering 2.5% to 3.5%. The sequenced sample was peripheral blood. The receptor set was obtained from a woman aged 55-69 years with active or convalescent COVID-19. CDR3s include the opening cysteine and the closing phenylalanine or tryptophan. The D gene is left open where the match is weak. Size values are once, few and many counts, or a class for expanded clones, and some rows have none.

length	size	D	V	J	CDR3	DNA
13	.	.	TRBV4-3	TRBJ1-2	CASSQERTGGYTF	TGCGCCAGCAGCCAAGAAAGGACGGGAGGCTACACCTTC
15	.	.	TRBV2	TRBJ1-1	CASTSGGAQFTEAFF	TGTGCCAGCACTTCGGGGGGGGCGCAATTTACTGAAGCTTTCTTT
18	.	TRBD2	TRBV5-1	TRBJ2-7	CASSWAGTSGGLPYEQYF	TGCGCCAGCAGCTGGGCCGGGACTAGCGGGGGCCTTCCCTACGAGCAGTACTTC
15	.	TRBD2	TRBV24-1	TRBJ2-2	CATSAAGANTGELFF	TGTGCCACCAGTGCAGCGGGGGCGAACACCGGGGAGCTGTTTTTT
14	.	TRBD2	TRBV27	TRBJ2-3	CASSLVGGPDTQYF	TGTGCCAGCAGTTTAGTGGGAGGGCCAGATACGCAGTATTTT
14	.	.	TRBV3-1/TRBV3-2	TRBJ2-2	CASTALGGDGELFF	TGTGCCAGCACCGCCCTAGGGGGTGACGGGGAGCTGTTTTTT
13	few	.	TRBV3-1/TRBV3-2	TRBJ1-1	CASSQVGGSEAFF	TGTGCCAGCAGCCAAGTCGGGGGTTCTGAAGCTTTCTTT
12	.	.	TRBV29-1	TRBJ2-2	CSARPSTGELFF	TGCAGCGCCCGTCCGAGTACCGGGGAGCTGTTTTTT
14	.	.	TRBV7-9	TRBJ1-5	CASSRLQVNQPQHF	TGTGCCAGCAGCCGATTACAGGTTAATCAGCCCCAGCATTTT
14	.	.	TRBV5-5	TRBJ1-1	CASSSGWGGTEAFF	TGTGCCAGCAGCTCCGGATGGGGGGGGACTGAAGCTTTCTTT
16	.	TRBD1	TRBV28	TRBJ2-1	CASRETGTGIYNEQFF	TGTGCCAGCAGGGAAACCGGGACAGGGATCTACAATGAGCAGTTCTTC
15	few	.	TRBV11-2	TRBJ2-2	CASSLDTSLTGELFF	TGTGCCAGCAGCTTAGACACTAGCCTCACCGGGGAGCTGTTTTTT
13	.	.	TRBV12-3/TRBV12-4	TRBJ1-2	CASSLGQVYGYTF	TGTGCCAGCAGCCTGGGACAAGTCTATGGCTACACCTTC
13	.	TRBD1	TRBV7-9	TRBJ1-3	CASSSRQGNTIYF	TGTGCCAGCAGCTCCCGACAGGGGAACACCATATATTTT
16	.	TRBD1	TRBV27	TRBJ1-5	CASRPDRGSLNQPQHF	TGTGCCAGCAGACCTGACAGGGGATCCCTTAATCAGCCCCAGCATTTT
13	.	.	TRBV10-3	TRBJ2-7	CAIGGARAYEQYF	TGTGCCATCGGCGGGGCTAGAGCCTACGAGCAGTACTTC
15	.	TRBD1	TRBV7-9	TRBJ2-7	CASSLVRGLSYEQYF	TGTGCCAGCAGCTTAGTCAGGGGGCTATCCTACGAGCAGTACTTC
13	.	.	TRBV27	TRBJ2-7	CASREGPWYEQYF	TGTGCCAGCAGGGAGGGGCCGTGGTACGAGCAGTACTTC
15	.	TRBD1	TRBV6-6	TRBJ1-5	CASSDTGVSNQPQHF	TGTGCCAGCAGCGATACAGGGGTTAGCAATCAGCCCCAGCATTTT
15	.	TRBD2	TRBV7-7	TRBJ2-7	CASSPGLAGVNEQYF	TGTGCCAGCAGCCCCGGACTAGCGGGGGTTAACGAGCAGTACTTC
15	.	.	TRBV19	TRBJ1-4	CASSPLGGGSEKLFF	TGTGCCAGTAGTCCCCTTGGGGGCGGCAGTGAAAAACTGTTTTTT
15	.	TRBD1	TRBV5-5	TRBJ1-5	CASSLGTGIDQPQHF	TGTGCCAGCAGCTTGGGGACAGGAATTGATCAGCCCCAGCATTTT
16	.	TRBD1	TRBV27	TRBJ1-2	CASSLQGVNRFYGYTF	TGTGCCAGCAGTTTACAGGGGGTGAATCGGTTCTATGGCTACACCTTC
21	few	TRBD1	TRBV10-3	TRBJ1-4	CAISESAPFSNRGQFNEKLFF	TGTGCCATCAGTGAGTCGGCCCCCTTTTCCAATAGGGGGCAGTTTAATGAAAAACTGTTTTTT
20	.	.	TRBV6-1	TRBJ2-6	CASSEPRDFGGLSGANVLTF	TGTGCCAGCAGTGAACCCCGGGACTTCGGAGGCCTCTCTGGGGCCAACGTCCTGACTTTC
17	.	.	TRBV6-1	TRBJ2-1	CASSVGLGGRSYNEQFF	TGTGCCAGCAGTGTTGGACTGGGCGGGCGGTCCTACAATGAGCAGTTCTTC
16	.	TRBD2	TRBV7-3	TRBJ2-3	CASSLAQRGAEDTQYF	TGTGCCAGCAGCTTAGCCCAGCGGGGGGCAGAAGATACGCAGTATTTT
12	.	TRBD2	TRBV6-5	TRBJ2-5	CASGTSEGTQYF	TGTGCCAGCGGGACTAGCGAGGGGACCCAGTACTTC
14	.	.	TRBV6-5	TRBJ1-2	CASSYSRGREGYTF	TGTGCCAGCAGTTACTCGAGGGGCCGGGAGGGCTACACCTTC
14	.	.	TRBV11-1	TRBJ2-5	CASSLGGGGETQYF	TGTGCCAGCAGCTTAGGAGGGGGGGGTGAGACCCAGTACTTC
12	.	.	TRBV6-5	TRBJ1-6	CASTLGSGSLHF	TGTGCCAGCACTCTGGGCTCCGGGAGCCTCCACTTT
12	.	.	TRBV12-3/TRBV12-4	TRBJ2-7	CASSYSPYEQYF	TGTGCCAGCAGTTACAGCCCCTACGAGCAGTACTTC
14	.	TRBD1	TRBV7-2	TRBJ1-4	CASSVTGVAGKLFF	TGTGCCAGCAGCGTCACAGGGGTGGCGGGAAAACTGTTTTTT
17	.	TRBD2	TRBV7-2	TRBJ2-1	CASSKGLAGETNNEQFF	TGTGCCAGCAGCAAGGGACTAGCGGGGGAAACCAACAATGAGCAGTTCTTC
14	few	.	TRBV7-9	TRBJ1-4	CASSLSQGYEKLFF	TGTGCCAGCAGCCTATCACAGGGTTACGAAAAACTGTTTTTT
12	many	.	TRBV4-2	TRBJ1-1	CASSPKGREAFF	TGTGCCAGCAGCCCAAAGGGGAGGGAAGCTTTCTTT
20	.	TRBD2	TRBV27	TRBJ2-7	CASSLYRGRPSGGGPYEQYF	TGTGCCAGCAGTTTATATCGCGGTCGGCCTAGCGGGGGGGGTCCCTACGAGCAGTACTTC
13	.	TRBD1	TRBV27	TRBJ1-6	CASRRDRGSPLHF	TGTGCCAGCAGACGGGACAGAGGCTCACCCCTCCACTTT
14	.	.	TRBV6-5	TRBJ2-1	CASRNRDTDNEQFF	TGTGCCAGCAGGAACCGGGACACGGACAATGAGCAGTTCTTC
16	.	.	TRBV6-7	TRBJ2-2	CASSLPCGTNTGELFF	TGTGCCAGCAGCCTACCCTGCGGTACGAACACCGGGGAGCTGTTTTTT
12	.	.	TRBV19	TRBJ1-5	CASGPPVEPQHF	TGTGCCAGTGGCCCCCCCGTCGAGCCCCAGCATTTT
13	.	.	TRBV2	TRBJ1-1	CASSAGSFTEAFF	TGTGCCAGCAGTGCCGGGTCTTTCACTGAAGCTTTCTTT
17	.	TRBD2	TRBV7-2	TRBJ2-5	CASSLGSKASGVETQYF	TGTGCCAGCAGCTTAGGTAGTAAGGCTAGCGGGGTGGAGACCCAGTACTTC
18	.	TRBD2	TRBV9	TRBJ2-3	CASSFGLAGGTSTDTQYF	TGTGCCAGCAGCTTCGGACTAGCGGGGGGGACTAGCACAGATACGCAGTATTTT
16	.	.	TRBV13	TRBJ1-6	CASSPQGRSYNSPLHF	TGTGCCAGCAGCCCCCAGGGAAGATCCTATAATTCACCCCTCCACTTT
16	.	.	TRBV7-9	TRBJ1-2	CASRPIDTPRNYGYTF	TGTGCCAGCCGCCCAATTGACACCCCCCGTAACTATGGCTACACCTTC
15	.	.	TRBV5-1	TRBJ2-5	CASSLYGPAGETQYF	TGCGCCAGCAGCTTGTATGGGCCGGCGGGGGAGACCCAGTACTTC
15	.	TRBD1	TRBV5-1	TRBJ1-2	CASRHRDRPSWGYTF	TGCGCCAGCAGACACCGGGACAGGCCTTCGTGGGGCTACACCTTC